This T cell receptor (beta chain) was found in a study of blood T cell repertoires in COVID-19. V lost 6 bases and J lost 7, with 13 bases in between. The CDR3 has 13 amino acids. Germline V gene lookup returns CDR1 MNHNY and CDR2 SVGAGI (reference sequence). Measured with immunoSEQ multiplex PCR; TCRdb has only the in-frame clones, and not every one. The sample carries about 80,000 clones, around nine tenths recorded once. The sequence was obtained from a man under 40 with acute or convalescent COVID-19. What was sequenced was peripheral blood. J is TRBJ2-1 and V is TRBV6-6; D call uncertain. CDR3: CASSPNARNEQFF. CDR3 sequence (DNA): TGTGCCAGCAGCCCAAATGCGCGAAATGAGCAGTTCTTC.